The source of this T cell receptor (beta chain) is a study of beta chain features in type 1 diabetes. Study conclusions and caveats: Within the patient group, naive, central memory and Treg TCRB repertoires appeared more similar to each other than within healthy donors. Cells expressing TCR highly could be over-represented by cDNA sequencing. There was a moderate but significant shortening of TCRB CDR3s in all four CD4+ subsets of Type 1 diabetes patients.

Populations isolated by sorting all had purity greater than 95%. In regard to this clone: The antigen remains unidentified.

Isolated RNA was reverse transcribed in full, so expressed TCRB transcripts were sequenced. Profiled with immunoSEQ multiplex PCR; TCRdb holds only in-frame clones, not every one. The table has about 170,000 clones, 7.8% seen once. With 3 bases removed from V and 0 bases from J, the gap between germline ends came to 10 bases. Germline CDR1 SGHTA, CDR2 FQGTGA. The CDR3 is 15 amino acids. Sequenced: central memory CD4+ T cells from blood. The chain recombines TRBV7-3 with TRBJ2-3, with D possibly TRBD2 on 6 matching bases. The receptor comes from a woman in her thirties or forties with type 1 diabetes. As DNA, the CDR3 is TGTGCCAGCAGCTTCACCGGGGGTAGCACAGATACGCAGTATTTT. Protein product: CASSFTGGSTDTQYF.